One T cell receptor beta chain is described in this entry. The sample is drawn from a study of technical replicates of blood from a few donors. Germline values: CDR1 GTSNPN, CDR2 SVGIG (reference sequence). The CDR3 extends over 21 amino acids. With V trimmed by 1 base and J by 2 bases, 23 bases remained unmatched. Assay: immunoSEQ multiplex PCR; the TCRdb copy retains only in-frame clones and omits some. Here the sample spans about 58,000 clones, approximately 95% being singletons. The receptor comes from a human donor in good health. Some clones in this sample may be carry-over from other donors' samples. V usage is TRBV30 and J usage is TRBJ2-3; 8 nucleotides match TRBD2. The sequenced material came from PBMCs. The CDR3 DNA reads TGTGCCTGGAGTGCCCGCTTAGGCAGGGGAATAGCGGGACTCACCACAGATACGCAGTATTTT. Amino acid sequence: CAWSARLGRGIAGLTTDTQYF.